The sequence of this TCR beta chain was determined in a study of blood T cell repertoires in COVID-19. About the research overall: The United States, Italy and Spain supplied acute and convalescent COVID-19 samples. Nucleic acid was either cDNA or gDNA, and it came from T cells, B-cell-depleted T cells, or PBMCs.

Germline CDR1 is SQVTM and CDR2 is ANQGSEA. V dropped 3 bases and J dropped 4; count of bases not matched to a gene: 4. CDR3 size: 13 residues. The protocol was immunoSEQ multiplex PCR, while the TCRdb copy is restricted to in-frame clones and leaves out a portion. The profile shows approximately 130,000 clones, approximately 77% of them singletons. The chain employs TRBV29-1 and TRBJ2-3; 7 positions agree with TRBD2. The clonotype originates from an elderly man with acute or convalescent COVID-19. The specimen sequenced was peripheral blood. The CDR3 loop is CSVDMGGPDTQYF. In nucleotides, the CDR3 is TGCAGCGTTGATATGGGAGGGCCAGATACGCAGTATTTT.